Sequencing of this T cell receptor beta chain was carried out in a study of shared clonotypes between healthy human individuals. Naive CD8 cells lacked CD45RO and underwent positive selection for CCR7, leaving out terminally differentiated effector memory CD45RA+ cells. Study donors comprised healthy, HIV-negative adults devoid of recent acute infection or vaccination. Study-wide results and limits: Researchers sampled blood only, noting tissue repertoires likely differ. Clonotypes not shared had lower generation probabilities than those common to all four donors. Among donors, clonotype sharing was expected to be affected by sequencing depth.

Method: immunoSEQ multiplex PCR; TCRdb's copy keeps in-frame clones and lacks some. The repertoire consists of about 2,100,000 clones, with 93% occurring once and the leading ten covering 1.5% to 2%. Germline values: CDR1 MNHEY, CDR2 SMNVEV (reference sequence). J gave up 2 bases and V 3 bases, and 5 bases lay outside the gene matches. The CDR3 has 16 amino acids. This clone was detected only once. Its target is unknown. Sequencing was carried out using naive CD8+ T cells from PBMCs. This receptor was taken from a man younger than 30 in good health. Some clones in this sample may be carry-over from other donors' samples. The chain employs TRBV27 and TRBJ2-3, with TRBD2 matching over 10 bases. CDR3 coding DNA: TGTGCCAGCAGTTTCGGACTAGCGGTCTTCACAGATACGCAGTATTTT. It is translated as CASSFGLAVFTDTQYF.